The 15 T cell receptor beta chains reported below all come from one sample, sequenced in a study of blood T cell repertoires in COVID-19. Some clones are missing from TCRdb's copy, which holds only in-frame ones; the method was immunoSEQ multiplex PCR. The sample has about 26,000 clones, around 92% seen once. Sequenced sample: peripheral blood. The receptors were sampled from a human donor in a cohort sampled during active COVID-19.

The V call is TRBV7-9, the J call TRBJ2-1, with 11 bases identical to TRBD2. CDR3 size: 15 residues. V was pared by 5 bases and J by 1 base, with 1 base of the junction left unmatched. Looked up from germline, CDR1 is SEHNR and CDR2 is FQNEAQ (reference sequence). The CDR3 region is CASSRLAGSYNEQFF. The CDR3 bases are TGTGCCAGCAGCCGACTAGCGGGGTCCTACAATGAGCAGTTCTTC.

The chain recombines TRBV10-2 with TRBJ1-5; 8 positions match TRBD1. V lost 2 bases to trimming and J lost 6 bases; unmatched junction nucleotides: 3. The CDR3 is 14 residues long. Germline V gives CDR1 WSHSY, CDR2 SAAADI. CDR3 in DNA: TGCGCCAGCAGTGAGCAGGGGGCGGCTCAGCCCCAGCATTTT. Encoded protein: CASSEQGAAQPQHF.

V is TRBV19 and J is TRBJ1-2, with 7 bases identical to TRBD1. This CDR3 has 13 amino acids. After removal of 5 bases from V and 4 bases from J, the junction contained 4 bases not matched to a gene. CDR1 and CDR2 from the germline V gene are LNHDA and SQIVND (reference sequence). CDR3 protein: CASSSDRRYGYTF. The CDR3 bases are TGTGCCAGTAGTTCGGACAGGCGCTATGGCTACACCTTC.

This chain joins TRBV28 and TRBJ1-4; tentative D call: TRBD1 (6 bases). The CDR3 extends over 15 amino acids. Trimming stripped 2 bases from V and 5 bases from J, with 12 bases between. Germline V gene lookup returns CDR1 MDHEN and CDR2 SYDVKM. CDR3 coding DNA: TGTGCCAGCAGTTTACCAGGGGTTCAAAATGAAAAACTGTTTTTT. Its protein is CASSLPGVQNEKLFF.

The V gene is TRBV5-8, the J gene TRBJ1-5, with D maybe TRBD1 (6 bases). CDR1 is SGHTS and CDR2 is YDEGEE in the germline V gene. The V gene lost 4 bases and the J gene lost 2 bases, with 13 bases spanning the gap. This CDR3 region has 15 residues. CDR3 loop: CASSAGQRGNQPQHF. CDR3 coding DNA: TGTGCCAGCAGCGCAGGACAGAGAGGCAATCAGCCCCAGCATTTT.

V is TRBV7-9 and J is TRBJ2-5; D possibly corresponds to TRBD2 (6 bases). The V end lost 5 bases, the J end lost 5 bases, and 18 bases lay between the germline ends. There are 15 residues in the CDR3. Germline V lookup: CDR1 SEHNR, CDR2 FQNEAQ (reference sequence). CDR3 sequence reads: CASSLSRTKGETQYF. The CDR3 DNA is TGTGCCAGCAGCCTCTCCAGGACTAAGGGGGAGACCCAGTACTTC.

The chain has TRBV6-5 and TRBJ1-3; D gene uncertain. CDR1 MNHEY and CDR2 SVGAGI come from the germline V gene. The CDR3 runs 13 residues. The V end was cut by 6 bases, the J end by 1 base, with 7 bases between. In DNA, the CDR3 is TGTGCCAGCAGGCAGGTGTCTGGAAACACCATATATTTT. Amino acids: CASRQVSGNTIYF.

V usage is TRBV13 and J usage is TRBJ2-7, with D hard to call. Germline-derived CDR1 and CDR2 are PRHDT and FYEKMQ (reference sequence). This CDR3 has 15 amino acids. Deletions cut 5 bases from V and 3 bases from J, with 17 bases between. CDR3 bases: TGTGCCAGCAGCCGCTGGAAGGCCGGCGGCTACGAGCAGTACTTC. This sequence encodes CASSRWKAGGYEQYF.

V gene TRBV5-4 combines with J gene TRBJ2-3, with D unresolved. This CDR3 contains 15 residues. The ends were cut back, 3 bases at V and 0 bases at J, with 11 bases in the middle. In germline, CDR1 is SGHNT, CDR2 YYREEE (reference sequence). In DNA form, the CDR3 reads TGTGCCAGCAGCTGGAGTGGTGTTAGCACAGATACGCAGTATTTT. This translates into CASSWSGVSTDTQYF.

The V call is TRBV4-2, the J call TRBJ2-7, with 7 positions matching TRBD2. The CDR3 has 17 amino acids. The J segment lost 0 bases and the V segment lost 0 bases, leaving 8 bases of the junction unmatched. The germline V gene encodes CDR1 LGHNA and CDR2 YNFKEQ. The CDR3 bases are TGTGCCAGCAGCCAAGAAATGGCGGGAGCCTCCTCCTACGAGCAGTACTTC. This codes for CASSQEMAGASSYEQYF.

The rearrangement links TRBV5-1 to TRBJ2-1; 7 bases are a match to TRBD2. Trimming removed 3 bases from V and 4 bases from J; junction bases left unmatched: 7. Germline lookup yields CDR1 SGHRS and CDR2 YFSETQ. The CDR3 has 15 residues. In nucleotides, the CDR3 is TGCGCCAGCAGCTACTCCGGGACTACGTACAATGAGCAGTTCTTC. It is translated as CASSYSGTTYNEQFF. Drawing the rest from reference TRBV5-1 and TRBJ2-1, the complete variable domain is KAGVTQTPRYLIKTRGQQVTLSCSPISGHRSVSWYQQTPGQGLQFLFEYFSETQRNKGNFPGRFSGRQFSNSRSEMNVSTLELGDSALYLCASSYSGTTYNEQFFGPGTRLTVL.

J is TRBJ2-5 and V is TRBV24-1, with TRBD1 as a possible D gene (6 bases). V lost 4 bases, J lost 5 bases, and 13 bases lay in between. Per germline, CDR1 KGHDR and CDR2 SFDVKD. The CDR3 sequence is 14 residues long. The chain's CDR3 is CATSDATGGETQYF. The DNA of the CDR3 is TGTGCCACCAGTGACGCGACAGGTGGGGAGACCCAGTACTTC.

The rearrangement uses TRBV27 and TRBJ2-1; possible D gene TRBD2, 6 bases. The CDR3 covers 15 residues. CDR1 is MNHEY, CDR2 SMNVEV, per germline (reference sequence). Trimming shortened V by 5 bases and J by 0 bases, and 11 bases separated the two germline ends. This chain's CDR3 is CASSGTSSSYNEQFF. The CDR3 DNA is TGTGCCAGCAGTGGGACTTCCAGCTCCTACAATGAGCAGTTCTTC.

The rearrangement uses TRBV12-2 and TRBJ1-5. TRBV12-2 counts as a pseudogene. The CDR3 covers 17 residues. CDR3 nucleotides: TGTGCAAGTCGCCCGGGAGTCCCGGGAATACGGAATCAGCCCCAGCATTTT. Its translation: CASRPGVPGIRNQPQHF.

CDR3: CASRSTGGDDEQYF. The CDR3 bases are TGTGCCAGCAGATCGACAGGGGGCGACGACGAGCAGTACTTC. The rearrangement links TRBV7-9 to TRBJ2-7, with 10 bases fitting TRBD1. CDR1 and CDR2 from the germline V gene are SEHNR and FQNEAQ (reference sequence). V was pared by 6 bases and J by 5 bases, with 7 bases of the junction left unmatched. This CDR3 comprises 14 residues.